These 27 T cell receptor beta chains share one sample of origin, sequenced in a study of cytomegalovirus exposure and HLA in healthy donors. PCR primers comprised 60 Vbeta and 13 Jbeta primers. Clones were read by immunoSEQ multiplex PCR, and TCRdb kept only the in-frame ones, dropping some. The sample yields fewer than 250,000 clones, almost 75% seen once. Material: PBMCs. All receptors derive from a woman in her 30s in good health and CMV-seropositive.

This clone was recorded a few times. The V call is TRBV7-9, the J call TRBJ2-3; 7 bases line up with TRBD2. The CDR3 is 15 amino acids. The V gene end was trimmed by 2 bases and the J gene end by 0 bases; junction bases not matched to a gene: 2. Germline values: CDR1 SEHNR, CDR2 FQNEAQ (reference sequence). The CDR3 DNA follows: TGTGCCAGCAGCTTAACTAGCGCTAGCACAGATACGCAGTATTTT. Translated, it gives CASSLTSASTDTQYF.

The V call is TRBV6-4, the J call TRBJ2-5; TRBD2 agrees at 9 bases. V lost 2 bases and J lost 1; bases outside the gene matches: 2. Germline assignment: CDR1 MRHNA and CDR2 SNTAGT. The CDR3 length is 15 residues. CDR3 coding DNA: TGTGCCAGCAGTGACCAAGCGGGAGGCCAAGAGACCCAGTACTTC. Translation: CASSDQAGGQETQYF.

The rearrangement joins TRBV28 to TRBJ1-1; 9 nucleotides agree with TRBD1. The V segment lost 6 bases and the J segment 5 bases; nucleotides outside the gene matches: 7. The CDR3 contains 14 residues. The germline V gene encodes CDR1 MDHEN and CDR2 SYDVKM. CDR3 sequence reads: CASSSWTGETEAFF. As DNA, the CDR3 is TGTGCCAGCAGCTCGTGGACAGGGGAGACTGAAGCTTTCTTT.

V usage is TRBV7-9 and J usage is TRBJ2-1; D uncertain. Germline CDR1 SEHNR, CDR2 FQNEAQ (reference sequence). The CDR3 has 13 amino acids. V dropped 5 bases and J dropped 8 bases, with 13 bases sitting between them. The CDR3 is CASSPGPGHEQFF. CDR3 nucleotide sequence: TGTGCCAGCAGCCCGGGTCCTGGCCATGAGCAGTTCTTC.

The chain couples TRBV4-1 to TRBJ1-2, with D possibly matching TRBD1 (6 bases). The germline gives CDR1 MGHRA, CDR2 YSYEKL. Trimming stripped 5 bases from V and 8 bases from J, with 18 bases between. This CDR3 is built from 14 residues. The DNA for the CDR3 is TGCGCCAGCAGCATAAACAGGGCCGGGGGGGGCTACACCTTC. Residues: CASSINRAGGGYTF.

CDR3 protein: CASSLSGVTAGGYGYTF. CDR3 in DNA: TGTGCCAGCAGTTTATCTGGAGTGACAGCAGGGGGTTATGGCTACACCTTC. This chain connects TRBV27 to TRBJ1-2; TRBD1 matches at 7 bases. Germline V CDR1 and CDR2: MNHEY, SMNVEV (reference sequence). This CDR3 contains 17 residues. After removal of 0 bases from V and 5 bases from J, the junction contained 12 bases not matched to a gene.

This clone has a handful of counts. J is TRBJ1-1 and V is TRBV20-1; the D gene is possibly TRBD1 (5 bases). Germline V lookup: CDR1 DFQATT, CDR2 SNEGSKA (reference sequence). The CDR3 covers 11 residues. This chain's CDR3 is CSARQGAEAFF. The CDR3 DNA reads TGCAGCGCCAGGCAGGGCGCTGAAGCTTTCTTT.

The chain couples TRBV19 to TRBJ1-2; D is undetermined. V was cut by 3 bases and J by 7 bases, with 6 bases left in between. The CDR3 is made up of 11 amino acids. CDR1 is LNHDA, CDR2 SQIVND, per germline (reference sequence). The CDR3 sequence is CASSISGGYTF. Here the CDR3 DNA reads TGTGCCAGTAGTATCTCGGGTGGCTACACCTTC.

This clone was observed a single time. J is TRBJ2-3 and V is TRBV6-6; 10 nucleotides align to TRBD2. This CDR3 has 16 amino acids. Germline values: CDR1 MNHNY, CDR2 SVGAGI (reference sequence). J lost 6 bases, V lost 2 bases, and 8 bases had no gene match. CDR3 sequence (DNA): TGTGCCAGCAGTTACGCGTCTAGCGGGAGTTCTGATACGCAGTATTTT. This sequence encodes CASSYASSGSSDTQYF.

The chain combines TRBV6-5 with TRBJ2-1; 8 bases are a match to TRBD1. CDR1 and CDR2 (germline): MNHEY, SVGAGI. This CDR3 spans 15 amino acids. The junction had 8 bases not matched to a gene; V was cut back by 2 bases and J by 8 bases. Written as DNA, the CDR3 is TGTGCCAGCAGTTACGGGCAGGGGGCTAAGGATGAGCAGTTCTTC. Protein product: CASSYGQGAKDEQFF.

The V and J genes are TRBV7-9 and TRBJ2-2; 13 nucleotides agree with TRBD2. From germline, CDR1 is SEHNR and CDR2 FQNEAQ (reference sequence). Trimming removed 7 bases from V and 1 base from J; junction bases left unmatched: 12. The CDR3 is 19 residues long. DNA of the CDR3: TGTGCCAGCACTAGACTAGCGGGAGGTTCTACGAGGAACACCGGGGAGCTGTTTTTT. The encoded protein is CASTRLAGGSTRNTGELFF.

This chain connects TRBV6-5 to TRBJ1-2, with D tentatively TRBD1 (6 bases). The CDR3 is 15 amino acids. Per the germline V gene, CDR1 is MNHEY and CDR2 is SVGAGI. Trimming took 6 bases from V and 1 from J, leaving 15 bases between them. The CDR3 sequence: CASRPGAGLNYGYTF. In nucleotides, the CDR3 is TGTGCCAGCAGGCCAGGGGCCGGTCTTAACTATGGCTACACCTTC.

The V and J genes are TRBV6-5 and TRBJ1-1, with 11 bases aligning to TRBD1. The CDR3 sequence is 14 residues long. Germline V gene lookup returns CDR1 MNHEY and CDR2 SVGAGI. With V trimmed by 7 bases and J by 5 bases, 6 bases remained unmatched. The CDR3 DNA is TGTGCCAGCACCTGGACAGGGGGCGCGACTGAAGCTTTCTTT. It encodes CASTWTGGATEAFF.

The gene calls are TRBV9 and TRBJ2-1; tentatively, D is TRBD2 (6 bases). Trimming pared 0 bases from V and 4 bases from J, leaving 20 bases between. The CDR3 has 18 amino acids. Germline CDR1 SGDLS, CDR2 YYNGEE. Here the CDR3 DNA reads TGTGCCAGCAGCGTAGTGCCCTCCCGGGACTTTCTTTACAATGAGCAGTTCTTC. Protein: CASSVVPSRDFLYNEQFF.

This clone was picked up a small number of times. The chain couples TRBV7-8 to TRBJ1-1; no reliable D call. Germline CDR1 SGHVS, CDR2 FQNEAQ. V was shortened by 0 bases and J by 0 bases, with 14 bases between the two germline ends. CDR3 size: 17 residues. CDR3 nucleotides: TGTGCCAGCAGCTTAGCGCCCCCTAGTAACATGAACACTGAAGCTTTCTTT. Residues: CASSLAPPSNMNTEAFF.

V gene TRBV5-1 combines with J gene TRBJ1-2; 8 positions agree with TRBD1. Looked up from germline, CDR1 is SGHRS and CDR2 is YFSETQ. Trimming cost V 0 bases and J 6 bases; bases outside gene matches: 1. The CDR3 runs 13 residues. The CDR3, as DNA: TGCGCCAGCAGCTTGGGGACAGGGAATGGCTACACCTTC. Translating it yields CASSLGTGNGYTF.

The chain employs TRBV6-5 and TRBJ1-5; weak D call: TRBD1 (5 bases). This CDR3 is built from 13 residues. CDR1 MNHEY and CDR2 SVGAGI come from the germline V gene. Trimming removed 2 bases from V and 9 bases from J, with 11 bases in between. The CDR3 reads CASSYGHQTPQHF. CDR3 bases: TGTGCCAGCAGTTACGGACATCAAACGCCCCAGCATTTT.

V usage is TRBV28 and J usage is TRBJ1-2, with D possibly matching TRBD1 (5 bases). The germline gives CDR1 MDHEN, CDR2 SYDVKM. V shed 6 bases and J shed 8 bases, with 16 bases lying between them. The CDR3 sequence is 13 residues long. The CDR3 spells CASRRFEDRGYTF. DNA for the CDR3: TGTGCCAGCAGAAGGTTCGAAGACAGAGGCTACACCTTC.

This chain links TRBV27 with TRBJ2-5, with 12 nucleotides matching TRBD1. The CDR3 has 16 residues. The germline V gene encodes CDR1 MNHEY and CDR2 SMNVEV (reference sequence). V was pared by 4 bases and J by 11 bases, with 14 bases of the junction left unmatched. The chain's CDR3 is CASSYAGGQGAPKQYF. The CDR3 bases are TGTGCCAGCAGTTATGCCGGGGGACAGGGGGCTCCTAAGCAGTACTTC.

The rearrangement links TRBV28 to TRBJ2-7, with 7 bases lining up with TRBD2. CDR3 size: 13 residues. Germline values: CDR1 MDHEN, CDR2 SYDVKM. Trimming at V came to 10 bases and at J to 1 base, leaving 7 bases not matched to a gene. The CDR3 DNA is TGTGCCACCTATACTAGCGTTTCCTACGAGCAGTACTTC. Translating it yields CATYTSVSYEQYF. Full variable domain (remainder filled in from reference TRBV28 and TRBJ2-7): DVKVTQSSRYLVKRTGEKVFLECVQDMDHENMFWYRQDPGLGLRLIYFSYDVKMKEKGDIPEGYSVSREKKERFSLILESASTNQTSMYLCATYTSVSYEQYFGPGTRLTVT.

The V gene is TRBV5-6, the J gene TRBJ2-5; the match to TRBD2 covers 9 bases. The CDR3 totals 15 residues. Germline V gene data show CDR1 as SGHDT and CDR2 as YYEEEE. Trimming at V came to 5 bases and at J to 7 bases, leaving 12 bases not matched to a gene. CDR3 coding DNA: TGTGCCAGCAGGGAAGGATTAGCGGGAGTGGGGACCCAGTACTTC. It is translated as CASREGLAGVGTQYF.

The chain couples TRBV10-2 to TRBJ2-3; 8 positions agree with TRBD2. Germline V gene sequence: CDR1 WSHSY, CDR2 SAAADI. The junction had 4 bases not matched to a gene; V was cut back by 2 bases and J by 0 bases. CDR3 length: 16 residues. Written as DNA, the CDR3 is TGCGCCAGCAGTGAGCGGCTAGCGGGTAGCACAGATACGCAGTATTTT. Translation gives CASSERLAGSTDTQYF.

The V gene is TRBV19, the J gene TRBJ1-1; D remains ambiguous. This CDR3 is built from 13 residues. The V end was cut by 6 bases, the J end by 1 base, with 9 bases between. Germline V gene lookup returns CDR1 LNHDA and CDR2 SQIVND (reference sequence). The CDR3 region is CASSINKNTEAFF. CDR3 DNA: TGTGCCAGTAGCATTAACAAGAACACTGAAGCTTTCTTT. The complete variable domain, with remaining parts taken from reference TRBV19 and TRBJ1-1, reads DGGITQSPKYLFRKEGQNVTLSCEQNLNHDAMYWYRQDPGQGLRLIYYSQIVNDFQKGDIAEGYSVSREKKESFPLTVTSAQKNPTAFYLCASSINKNTEAFFGQGTRLTVV.

This clone turned up a few times. This chain joins TRBV27 and TRBJ2-1, with 10 positions matching TRBD2. This CDR3 region has 15 residues. V lost 6 bases to trimming and J lost 2 bases; unmatched junction nucleotides: 4. Per germline, CDR1 MNHEY and CDR2 SMNVEV (reference sequence). The chain's CDR3 is CASRPGLAAYNEQFF. CDR3 in DNA: TGTGCCAGCAGACCCGGACTAGCGGCCTACAATGAGCAGTTCTTC.

The count of this clone is one. The chain recombines TRBV5-1 with TRBJ2-1, with D tentatively TRBD2 (6 bases). V lost 9 bases, J lost 3 bases, and 19 bases lay in between. CDR3 length: 15 amino acids. Germline V gene data show CDR1 as SGHRS and CDR2 as YFSETQ. The CDR3 region is CATAPGWGLYNEQFF. The CDR3 region has the DNA TGCGCCACCGCCCCCGGGTGGGGACTCTACAATGAGCAGTTCTTC.

This clone was seen more than once but under ten times. This chain uses TRBV5-1 with TRBJ2-7, with 11 bases matching TRBD2. In germline, CDR1 is SGHRS, CDR2 YFSETQ. The CDR3 runs to 14 residues. The V and J ends lost 6 bases and 5 bases, in that order; junction bases with no gene match: 7. The CDR3 bases are TGCGCCAGCACGCCGGGACTAGCGGCACACGAGCAGTACTTC. As protein: CASTPGLAAHEQYF.

The chain joins TRBV12-5 to TRBJ1-4, with 7 bases lining up with TRBD1. Trimming removed 7 bases from V and 5 bases from J; junction bases left unmatched: 13. This CDR3 is built from 16 residues. Looked up from germline, CDR1 is LGHNT and CDR2 is FRNRAP. The CDR3 DNA follows: TGTGCTAGTGCCCCTAGGACCGGGACAGAGAATGAAAAACTGTTTTTT. This sequence encodes CASAPRTGTENEKLFF.